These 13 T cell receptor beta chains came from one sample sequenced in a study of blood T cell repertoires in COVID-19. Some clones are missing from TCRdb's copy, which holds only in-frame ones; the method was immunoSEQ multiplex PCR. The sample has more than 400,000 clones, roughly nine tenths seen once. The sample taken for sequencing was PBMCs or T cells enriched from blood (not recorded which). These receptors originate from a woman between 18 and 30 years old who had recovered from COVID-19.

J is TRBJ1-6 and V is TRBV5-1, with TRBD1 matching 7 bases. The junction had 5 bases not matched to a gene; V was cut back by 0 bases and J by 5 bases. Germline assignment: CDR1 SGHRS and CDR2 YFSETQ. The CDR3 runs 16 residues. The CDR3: CASSLGGTANNSPLHF. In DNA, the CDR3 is TGCGCCAGCAGCTTGGGGGGGACAGCAAATAATTCACCCCTCCACTTT.

This chain's CDR3 is CASSFQGGEKLFF. CDR3 nucleotides: TGTGCCAGCAGTTTCCAGGGGGGAGAAAAACTGTTTTTT. This chain joins TRBV12-3 or TRBV12-4 and TRBJ1-4; 7 nucleotides align to TRBD1. The CDR3 has 13 residues. J gave up 8 bases and V 3 bases, and 3 bases lay outside the gene matches.

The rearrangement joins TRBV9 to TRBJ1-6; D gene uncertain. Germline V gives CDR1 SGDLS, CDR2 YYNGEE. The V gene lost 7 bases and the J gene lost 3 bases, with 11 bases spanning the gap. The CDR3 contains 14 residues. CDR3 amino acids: CASSDSYYNSPLHF. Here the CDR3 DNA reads TGTGCCAGCTCCGACTCCTACTATAATTCACCCCTCCACTTT. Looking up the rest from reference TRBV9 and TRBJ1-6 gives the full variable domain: DSGVTQTPKHLITATGQRVTLRCSPRSGDLSVYWYQQSLDQGLQFLIQYYNGEERAKGNILERFSAQQFPDLHSELNLSSLELGDSALYFCASSDSYYNSPLHFGNGTRLTVT.

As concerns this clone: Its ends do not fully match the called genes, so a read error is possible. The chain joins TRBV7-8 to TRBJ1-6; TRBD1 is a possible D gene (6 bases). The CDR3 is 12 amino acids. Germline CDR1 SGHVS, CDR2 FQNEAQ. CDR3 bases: TGTGCCAGCAGCCCGCCACAGGGAGTGCTACGCTTT. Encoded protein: CASSPPQGVLRF.

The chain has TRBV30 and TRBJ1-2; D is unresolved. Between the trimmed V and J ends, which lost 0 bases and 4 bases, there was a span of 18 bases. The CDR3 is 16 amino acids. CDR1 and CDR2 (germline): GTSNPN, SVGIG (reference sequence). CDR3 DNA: TGTGCCTGGAGTGTACGAGAGTCCCCCCGTTTCTATGGCTACACCTTC. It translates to CAWSVRESPRFYGYTF.

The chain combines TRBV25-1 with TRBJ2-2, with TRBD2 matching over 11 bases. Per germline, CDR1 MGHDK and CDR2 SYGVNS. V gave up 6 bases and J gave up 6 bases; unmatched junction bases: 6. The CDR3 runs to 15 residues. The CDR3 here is CASSPSGGPSGELFF. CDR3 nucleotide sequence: TGTGCCAGCAGCCCTAGCGGGGGGCCTTCCGGGGAGCTGTTTTTT.

CDR3 DNA: TGTGCCTGGAGTGTACAGAGGACAGCACCCCTCCACTTT. This codes for CAWSVQRTAPLHF. The V gene is TRBV30, the J gene TRBJ1-6; possible D gene TRBD1, 6 bases. V was trimmed by 0 bases and J by 11 bases, leaving 11 bases between them. CDR1 is GTSNPN, CDR2 SVGIG, per germline (reference sequence). The CDR3 extends over 13 amino acids. The full variable domain, with the rest looked up from reference TRBV30 and TRBJ1-6, is SQTIHQWPATLVQPVGSPLSLECTVEGTSNPNLYWYRQAAGRGLQLLFYSVGIGQISSEVPQNLSASRPQDRQFILSSKKLLLSDSGFYLCAWSVQRTAPLHFGNGTRLTVT.

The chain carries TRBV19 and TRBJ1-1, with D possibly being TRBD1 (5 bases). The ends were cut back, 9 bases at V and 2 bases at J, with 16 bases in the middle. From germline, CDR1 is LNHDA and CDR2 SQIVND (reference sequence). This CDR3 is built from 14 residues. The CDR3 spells CASQRDSSNTEAFF. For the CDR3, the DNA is TGTGCCAGCCAAAGGGACTCATCAAACACTGAAGCTTTCTTT.

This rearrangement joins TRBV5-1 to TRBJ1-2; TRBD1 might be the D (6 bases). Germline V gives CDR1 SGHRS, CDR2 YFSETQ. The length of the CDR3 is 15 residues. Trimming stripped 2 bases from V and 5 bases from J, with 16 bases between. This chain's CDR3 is CASSLNRDTLYGYTF. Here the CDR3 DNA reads TGCGCCAGCAGCTTAAACCGGGACACCCTATATGGCTACACCTTC.

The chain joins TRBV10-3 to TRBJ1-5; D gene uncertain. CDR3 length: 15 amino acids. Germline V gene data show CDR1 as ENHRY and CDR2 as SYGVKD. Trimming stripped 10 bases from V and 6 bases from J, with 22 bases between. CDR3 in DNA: TGTGCCACCAGAGGATCGATAGACATTGGTCAGCCCCAGCATTTT. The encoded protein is CATRGSIDIGQPQHF.

The CDR3 reads CASSLGGLGYTF. The CDR3 DNA reads as TGTGCCAGCAGTTTAGGGGGCTTGGGCTACACCTTC. V and J are TRBV12-3 or TRBV12-4 and TRBJ1-2; D perhaps matches TRBD1 (5 bases). V lost 1 base and J lost 8, with 8 bases in between. The CDR3 has 12 amino acids.

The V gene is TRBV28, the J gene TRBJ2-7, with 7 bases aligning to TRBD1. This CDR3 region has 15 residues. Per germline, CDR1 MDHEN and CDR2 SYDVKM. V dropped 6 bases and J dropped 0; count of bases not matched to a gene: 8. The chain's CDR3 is CASRIDRASSYEQYF. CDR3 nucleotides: TGTGCCAGCAGAATAGACAGGGCCAGCTCCTACGAGCAGTACTTC.

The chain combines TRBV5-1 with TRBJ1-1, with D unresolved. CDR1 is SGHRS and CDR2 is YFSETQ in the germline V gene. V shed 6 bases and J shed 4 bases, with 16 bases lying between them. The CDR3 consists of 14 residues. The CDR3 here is CASKSGSPITEAFF. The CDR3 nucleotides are TGCGCCAGCAAGTCCGGGTCCCCAATCACTGAAGCTTTCTTT.